This T cell receptor (beta chain) emerged from a study of cytomegalovirus exposure and HLA in healthy donors. The germline V gene encodes CDR1 LGHNA and CDR2 YNFKEQ. Trimming removed 4 bases at V and 0 bases at J, with 4 bases between. The CDR3 is 14 residues long. As for this clone: The antigen is not known.

Study-wide findings and caveats: Of the V segments, some could not be distinguished, including TRBV6-2 and TRBV6-3, and were excluded. Three CMV-associated chains were confirmed in vitro to be specific for CMV antigens. Later analysis reportedly placed an Asian-associated ancestry cluster below the roughly 700-donor mean in N-insertions. Some TCR beta chains (more than 150 of them) were listed as cytomegalovirus-associated.

The study ran its PCR with 60 Vbeta and 13 Jbeta primers. Using immunoSEQ multiplex PCR, the repertoire was profiled, and TCRdb retains in-frame clones only, with some absent. The table lists 150,000 to 200,000 clones, roughly 72% of them singletons. This clonotype was sampled from a man aged 40-55 years in good health and CMV-seropositive. Source material: PBMCs. The chain links TRBV4-2 to TRBJ2-6; D unresolved. The DNA of the CDR3 is TGTGCCAGCAGCCTAATCTCTGGGGCCAACGTCCTGACTTTC. Translating gives CASSLISGANVLTF.